The 18 T cell receptor beta chains given below trace back to one sample, sequenced in a study of blood T cells in healthy people across ages. Alongside a J-beta primer mix, a sample-barcoded 5' primer served in a second PCR lasting 7 to 11 cycles. MiXCR, run by TCRdb on the 5' RACE reads, gives a single entry per CDR3 protein. Here the sample spans around 1,000,000 distinct CDR3 sequences, under 40% being singletons. The sequenced sample consisted of blood. The origin of the receptors is a man aged 18 to 29 in good health.

This clonotype was detected a few times. The chain recombines TRBV20-1 with TRBJ2-1; D is ambiguous. The length of the CDR3 is 12 residues. Germline V gene sequence: CDR1 DFQATT, CDR2 SNEGSKA (reference sequence). Trimming pared 3 bases from V and 7 bases from J, leaving 10 bases between. The CDR3 spells CSASGSLNEQFF. CDR3 coding DNA: TGCAGTGCTAGTGGATCCCTGAATGAGCAGTTCTTC.

The chain links TRBV7-8 to TRBJ1-2; D is uncertain. CDR1 and CDR2 (germline): SGHVS, FQNEAQ. V lost 5 bases to trimming and J lost 4 bases, with 23 bases between them. There are 17 residues in the CDR3. The CDR3 loop reads CASSMKEPGRGTYGYTF. The CDR3 coding sequence is TGTGCCAGCAGCATGAAGGAGCCGGGCCGGGGAACCTATGGCTACACCTTC.

V and J are TRBV20-1 and TRBJ1-5, with 8 positions matching TRBD1. The CDR3 sequence is 15 residues long. Germline CDR1 and CDR2: DFQATT and SNEGSKA (reference sequence). V gave up 0 bases and J gave up 5 bases; unmatched junction bases: 6. Here the CDR3 DNA reads TGCAGTGCTAGAGAGTCGACAGGGGTGGATCAGCCCCAGCATTTT. This gives the protein CSARESTGVDQPQHF.

Points on this clonotype: One end of the junction does not line up with germline, which may come from a read error. In DNA, the CDR3 is TGTGCCAGCAGCTTGGCCGGGACAGGGGGCGCCACAGATACGCCGTATTTT. Translated: CASSLAGTGGATDTPYF. This chain links TRBV5-5 with TRBJ2-3; 12 nucleotides agree with TRBD1. The CDR3 runs 17 residues. The germline V gene has CDR1 SGHKS and CDR2 YYEKEE (reference sequence).

This clonotype was recorded once. This sequence joins TRBV20-1 and TRBJ2-3, with D unclear. CDR3 size: 15 residues. The germline V and J ends were trimmed by 6 bases and 0 bases, with 16 bases remaining between them. Germline lookup yields CDR1 DFQATT and CDR2 SNEGSKA (reference sequence). CDR3 DNA sequence: TGCAGTGCGCTAAAGAACAGCGTAAGCACAGATACGCAGTATTTT. Amino acids: CSALKNSVSTDTQYF.

V usage is TRBV7-2 and J usage is TRBJ2-5; D call uncertain. V was clipped by 7 bases and J by 2 bases, with 11 bases between them. The CDR3 sequence is 13 residues long. Germline V gene sequence: CDR1 SGHTA, CDR2 FQGNSA. Written as DNA, the CDR3 is TGTGCCAGCACCAGAACCCTACAAGAGACCCAGTACTTC. The encoded protein is CASTRTLQETQYF.

The rearrangement uses TRBV7-2 and TRBJ1-2; 7 nucleotides line up with TRBD1. CDR3 length equals 14 residues. Germline CDR1 reads SGHTA; CDR2 reads FQGNSA. J gave up 4 bases and V 9 bases, and 11 bases lay outside the gene matches. CDR3 in DNA: TGTGCCAGTCACCGGCCTTCAGGGGGCTATGGCTACACCTTC. This gives the protein CASHRPSGGYGYTF.

This clonotype was seen a handful of times. The V and J genes are TRBV12-3 or TRBV12-4 and TRBJ2-6, with D perhaps matching TRBD1 (6 bases). CDR3 length: 18 residues. The germline V and J ends were trimmed by 4 bases and 0 bases, with 16 bases remaining between them. The CDR3 loop is CASSWDIPSGSGANVLTF. DNA of the CDR3: TGTGCCAGCAGTTGGGACATACCATCAGGCTCTGGGGCCAACGTCCTGACTTTC.

With respect to this clonotype: Likely a read error: the CDR3 ends without its conserved phenylalanine or tryptophan. The rearrangement joins TRBV9 to TRBJ2-4; 9 bases are shared with TRBD1. The DNA end lines up better with TRBJ2-7; the J call may be wrong. CDR1 is SGDLS and CDR2 is YYNGEE in the germline V gene. This CDR3 has 15 residues. CDR3: CASSVDGTGIYEQYL. The CDR3 region has the DNA TGTGCCAGCAGCGTAGATGGGACAGGGATCTACGAGCAGTACTTA.

This clonotype was recorded a few times. This chain connects TRBV5-1 to TRBJ1-1; D is undetermined. Trimming stripped 4 bases from V and 7 bases from J, with 17 bases between. This CDR3 is 14 amino acids long. The germline V gene encodes CDR1 SGHRS and CDR2 YFSETQ. The CDR3 DNA is TGCGCCAGCAGCCCAGAGCCAGGTTCCCTTGAAGCTTTCTTT. Protein sequence: CASSPEPGSLEAFF.

There are a few counts of this clonotype. The chain has TRBV4-3 and TRBJ1-5; no reliable D call. Germline V gives CDR1 LGHNA, CDR2 YSLEER. This CDR3 comprises 15 residues. Trimming stripped 3 bases from V and 0 bases from J, with 9 bases between. The chain's CDR3 is CASSQEVHSNQPQHF. As DNA, the CDR3 is TGCGCCAGCAGCCAGGAGGTACATAGCAATCAGCCCCAGCATTTT.

This clonotype has just a few counts. The rearrangement links TRBV6-2 or TRBV6-3 to TRBJ2-1; no reliable D call. The CDR3 extends over 14 amino acids. CDR1 and CDR2 from the germline V gene are MNHEY and SVGEGT. Trimming removed 5 bases at V and 0 bases at J, with 8 bases between. The CDR3 protein is CASSGRRSYNEQFF. As DNA, the CDR3 is TGTGCCAGCAGTGGGCGACGCTCCTACAATGAGCAGTTCTTC.

The rearrangement uses TRBV6-6 and TRBJ2-3, with 10 positions matching TRBD2. This CDR3 contains 15 residues. The ends lost 6 bases at V and 6 bases at J; junction bases unmatched: 9. Germline V gene lookup returns CDR1 MNHNY and CDR2 SVGAGI (reference sequence). In DNA, the CDR3 is TGTGCCAGCAGACTAGGACTAGCGGAGGTTGATACGCAGTATTTT. This translates into CASRLGLAEVDTQYF.

The V gene is TRBV7-2, the J gene TRBJ2-5; D is possibly TRBD1 (6 bases). Germline CDR1 reads SGHTA; CDR2 reads FQGNSA. The CDR3 extends over 12 amino acids. The V end was cut by 3 bases, the J end by 11 bases, with 13 bases between. CDR3 nucleotides: TGTGCCAGCAGCTTGGACAGCTTGGGGCAGTACTTC. This translates into CASSLDSLGQYF.

This clonotype was picked up a small number of times. This chain uses TRBV20-1 with TRBJ1-2; 12 bases line up with TRBD1. The CDR3 extends over 13 amino acids. V shed 5 bases and J 5 bases; nucleotides not matched to a gene: 3. Germline CDR1 reads DFQATT; CDR2 reads SNEGSKA (reference sequence). Here the CDR3 DNA reads TGCAGTGCTTTGGGACAGGGGGCGTATGGCTACACCTTC. Amino acid sequence: CSALGQGAYGYTF.

The chain recombines TRBV5-5 with TRBJ1-1; D is unclear. The CDR3 is 14 amino acids. Trimming took 1 base from V and 5 from J, leaving 12 bases between them. CDR1 and CDR2 from the germline V gene are SGHKS and YYEKEE (reference sequence). CDR3 bases: TGTGCCAGCAGCTTGAACTCAGTAGGAACTGAAGCTTTCTTT. Protein: CASSLNSVGTEAFF.

Points on this clonotype: This sequence may be a read error, since a much larger clone differs from it by one base. The rearrangement links TRBV5-1 to TRBJ2-5; perhaps TRBD1 as D (5 bases). The CDR3 loop spans 15 amino acids. The germline V gene has CDR1 SGHRS and CDR2 YFSETQ. Trimming took 6 bases from V and 1 from J, leaving 16 bases between them. CDR3: CASTTADSVQETQYF. The CDR3 nucleotides are TGCGCCAGCACCACAGCTGACAGCGTCCAAGAGACCCAGTACTTC.

The rearrangement joins TRBV27 to TRBJ1-2; 11 bases match TRBD1. With 8 bases clipped from V and 0 bases from J, the junction kept 17 bases outside the gene matches. Germline CDR1 MNHEY, CDR2 SMNVEV (reference sequence). This CDR3 comprises 19 residues. CDR3 nucleotides: TGTGCCAGCCCGAGCGAGCCCCGGGACAGGGGGTATACTAACTATGGCTACACCTTC. Its protein product is CASPSEPRDRGYTNYGYTF.